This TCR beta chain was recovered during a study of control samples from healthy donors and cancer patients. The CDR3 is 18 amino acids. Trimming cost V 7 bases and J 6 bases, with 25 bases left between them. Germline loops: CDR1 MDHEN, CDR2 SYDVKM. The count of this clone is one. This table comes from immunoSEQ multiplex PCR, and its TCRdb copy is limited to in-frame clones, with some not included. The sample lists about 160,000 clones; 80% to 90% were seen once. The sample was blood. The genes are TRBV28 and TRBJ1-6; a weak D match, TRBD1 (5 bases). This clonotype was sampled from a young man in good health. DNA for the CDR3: TGTGCCAGCACCACCTGGGGGGAGGTCGCGGGCGGTAATTCACCCCTCCACTTT. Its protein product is CASTTWGEVAGGNSPLHF.